The source of this TCR beta chain is a study of cytomegalovirus exposure and HLA in healthy donors. Study context: Of several hundred genotyped donors, roughly 86% clustered with self-reported Caucasian donors.

The ends lost 4 bases at V and 4 bases at J; junction bases unmatched: 12. The CDR3 sequence is 17 residues long. CDR1 and CDR2 (germline): SGHRS, YFSETQ. A multiplex PCR was run with 60 Vbeta primers and 13 Jbeta primers. The method was immunoSEQ multiplex PCR; TCRdb's version includes in-frame clones alone and lacks a portion of them. The sample includes about 300,000 clones, 86% of them seen just once. The sequenced sample was PBMCs. The TCR originated in a man between 40 and 49 years old in good health and CMV-seropositive. This chain connects TRBV5-1 to TRBJ2-5; 11 bases match TRBD2. The CDR3 DNA reads TGCGCCAGCAGCGGACATACTAGCGGGAGATTTCGAGAGACCCAGTACTTC. Its translation is CASSGHTSGRFRETQYF.